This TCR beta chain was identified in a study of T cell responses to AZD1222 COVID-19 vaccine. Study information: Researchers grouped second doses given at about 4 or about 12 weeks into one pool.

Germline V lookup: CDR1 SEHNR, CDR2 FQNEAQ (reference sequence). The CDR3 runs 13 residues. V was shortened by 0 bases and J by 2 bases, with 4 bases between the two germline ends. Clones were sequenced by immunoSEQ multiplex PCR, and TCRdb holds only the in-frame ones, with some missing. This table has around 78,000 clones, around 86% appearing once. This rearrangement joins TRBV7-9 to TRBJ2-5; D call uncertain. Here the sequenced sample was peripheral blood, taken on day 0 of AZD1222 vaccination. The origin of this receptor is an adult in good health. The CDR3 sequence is CASSLAQQETQYF. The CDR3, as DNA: TGTGCCAGCAGCTTAGCACAGCAAGAGACCCAGTACTTC.